This T cell receptor beta chain was captured in a study of shared clonotypes between healthy human individuals. Findings and limits, study-wide: A few donors shared 4.5% to 6.5% of their naive CD4 clonotypes.

Looked up from germline, CDR1 is SGHRS and CDR2 is YFSETQ. The V segment lost 2 bases and the J segment 1 base; nucleotides outside the gene matches: 6. The CDR3 sequence is 16 residues long. CD4+ cells underwent separation, giving CD45RA+ naive and CD45RA-negative memory subsets. This clone showed up just once. The antigen is undetermined. Other DNA sequences in this sample translate to the same CDR3. In replicate PCRs of sorted subsets, roughly 190 ng DNA, roughly 27,000 T cell genomes, was used. As handled by the study authors: Filtering was not the same, since immunoSEQ gave junction-only sequences without quality scores. The method was immunoSEQ multiplex PCR; TCRdb's version includes in-frame clones alone and lacks a portion of them. That table is the source of V, J and clone size, and D and trimming were worked out from the DNA. The table includes a few million clones, around nine tenths detected once.

The sample was naive CD4+ T cells sorted from blood. Regarding subset: CD45RA+ positively selected. The chain uses TRBV5-1 and TRBJ2-7; 10 bases line up with TRBD2. The receptor was isolated from a man younger than 35 in good health. CDR3 DNA: TGCGCCAGCAGCTTAGGACCTAGCGGGAGTTCCTACGAGCAGTACTTC. Amino acids: CASSLGPSGSSYEQYF.